The rows below give T cell receptor beta chains drawn from one sample of a study of T cell repertoires in cytomegalovirus infection. TCRdb analysed the reads with MiXCR anew, one entry per CDR3 protein. The sample shows approximately 1,000,000 distinct CDR3 sequences, 31% of them seen only once. Their specific antigens are unknown. This sample comprised cultured CD8+ T cells from PBMCs, obtained from culture after CMV antigen stimulation. The receptor set was obtained from a human donor in good health (CMV status not recorded). Some clones in this sample may be carry-over from other donors' samples. Each CDR3 is given without its conserved first and last residue. Fields, in order: J gene, V gene, CDR3 protein.

TRBJ1-2 | TRBV7-9 | ASSLPQAIYGYT
TRBJ1-2 | TRBV7-8 | ASSPETGGIRFGYT
TRBJ2-1 | TRBV27 | ASSSTAGWLYNEQF
TRBJ2-5 | TRBV7-2 | ASSLGLAGYGETQY
TRBJ1-4 | TRBV6-5 | ASSYTGTGDEKLF
TRBJ1-2 | TRBV27 | ASKPRGPNYGYT
TRBJ1-1 | TRBV12-3/TRBV12-4 | ASSFVFRGMNTEAF
TRBJ1-5 | TRBV19 | ASTFAGGPTNQPQH
TRBJ2-5 | TRBV20-1 | SARAQRETQY
TRBJ2-7 | TRBV12-3/TRBV12-4 | ASSFTAGLSYEQY
TRBJ1-1 | TRBV6-1 | ASSYGQGAIGTEAF
TRBJ2-3 | TRBV14 | ASSQGWEESTDTQY
TRBJ2-1 | TRBV12-3/TRBV12-4 | ASSLGTPPYNEQF
TRBJ2-7 | TRBV27 | ASSPIQENEQY
TRBJ2-1 | TRBV28 | ASSLSWDGYNEQF
TRBJ2-7 | TRBV7-8 | ASSAGQNEQY
TRBJ2-3 | TRBV12-3/TRBV12-4 | ASSSRGTSPTDTQY
TRBJ2-2 | TRBV6-1 | ASSHRNRQGGVTGELF
TRBJ1-1 | TRBV4-1 | ASSQGPIKNTEAF
TRBJ2-5 | TRBV13 | ASSFTGSGETQY
TRBJ1-1 | TRBV7-9 | ASSLYTGLDEAF
TRBJ1-5 | TRBV28 | ASSLLGRNQPQH
TRBJ2-5 | TRBV7-2 | ASSPKGGKTQY
TRBJ1-1 | TRBV27 | ASSLSYGGTEAF
TRBJ2-1 | TRBV19 | ASSTLAAYNEQF
TRBJ2-5 | TRBV6-1 | ASSETRTPVWETQY
TRBJ2-6 | TRBV27 | ASSLSRTGGPGANVLT
TRBJ2-2 | TRBV7-6 | ATRDGSGELF
TRBJ1-5 | TRBV5-6 | ASSRLGQGARQPQH
TRBJ2-3 | TRBV14 | ASSQDRLAGDTDTQY
TRBJ2-4 | TRBV5-6 | ASSPYRVAKNIQY
TRBJ2-2 | TRBV19 | ASSTIQRTGNTGELF
TRBJ1-1 | TRBV19 | ASYPRDLNTEAF
TRBJ2-1 | TRBV27 | ANRVEGSSYNEQF
TRBJ2-3 | TRBV27 | ASSWGLTDTQY
TRBJ1-5 | TRBV6-6 | ASSSRGEHNQPQH
TRBJ1-4 | TRBV19 | ASSIQINEKLF
TRBJ1-5 | TRBV2 | ASSDKRGFEPQH
TRBJ2-5 | TRBV4-1 | ASSQDEVYQETQY
TRBJ1-1 | TRBV7-9 | ASSPQGGAATEAF
TRBJ1-2 | TRBV29-1 | SVVPAYGYT